Below are 15 T cell receptor beta chains sequenced from a single sample in a study of CD8 T cells in Susac syndrome. It was with random hexamers that roughly 0.45 to 1 ug RNA was reverse transcribed. TCRdb re-called the immunoSEQ multiplex PCR reads through MiXCR, storing one row per CDR3 protein. This table holds about 140,000 distinct CDR3 sequences, around 93% found once. Material: CD4+ T cells from PBMCs. Receptors were obtained from a human donor with Susac syndrome.

This chain joins TRBV29-1 and TRBJ2-7; 7 bases are a match to TRBD1. The CDR3 sequence is 11 residues long. Germline CDR1 reads SQVTM; CDR2 reads ANQGSEA. V dropped 7 bases and J dropped 5; count of bases not matched to a gene: 5. DNA for the CDR3: TGCAGCGGACAGGGTGTCCACGAGCAGTACTTC. It yields the protein CSGQGVHEQYF.

The chain has TRBV7-9 and TRBJ2-7; 10 bases line up with TRBD1. The CDR3 is made up of 16 amino acids. Germline CDR1 is SEHNR and CDR2 is FQNEAQ (reference sequence). The V gene end was trimmed by 5 bases and the J gene end by 0 bases; junction bases not matched to a gene: 7. The CDR3 bases are TGTGCCAGCAGCAATTTCGGGACAGGGGCCTCCTACGAGCAGTACTTC. Its protein is CASSNFGTGASYEQYF. Together with reference TRBV7-9 and TRBJ2-7, the CDR3 gives the full variable domain: DTGVSQNPRHKITKRGQNVTFRCDPISEHNRLYWYRQTLGQGPEFLTYFQNEAQLEKSRLLSDRFSAERPKGSFSTLEIQRTEQGDSAMYLCASSNFGTGASYEQYFGPGTRLTVT.

This clonotype has just one count. This chain connects TRBV30 to TRBJ1-5; 7 bases fit TRBD1. CDR3 size: 15 residues. Germline V gene lookup returns CDR1 GTSNPN and CDR2 SVGIG (reference sequence). The trim removed 0 bases at V and 1 base at J, leaving 3 bases unmatched. CDR3 in amino acids: CAWSVRDRSNQPQHF. The CDR3 region has the DNA TGTGCCTGGAGTGTACGGGACAGAAGCAATCAGCCCCAGCATTTT.

The chain carries TRBV12-3 or TRBV12-4 and TRBJ2-5; D might be TRBD1 or TRBD2, each matching 5 bases. Trimming shortened V by 3 bases and J by 5 bases, and 10 bases separated the two germline ends. This CDR3 has 13 residues. CDR3 nucleotide sequence: TGTGCCAGCAGTTTGTCGGGGACGGAGACCCAGTACTTC. Translating gives CASSLSGTETQYF.

The chain combines TRBV20-1 with TRBJ1-2; 8 nucleotides line up with TRBD1. The CDR3 length is 13 residues. The V gene's germline CDR1 is DFQATT and CDR2 SNEGSKA (reference sequence). J lost 6 bases, V lost 1 base, and 4 bases had no gene match. The CDR3 DNA reads TGCAGTGCTAGAGTCCAGACAGGGGATGGCTACACCTTC. Its translation: CSARVQTGDGYTF.

The V gene is TRBV20-1, the J gene TRBJ1-2, with 9 bases fitting TRBD1. The length of the CDR3 is 12 residues. After removal of 5 bases from V and 4 bases from J, the junction contained 2 bases not matched to a gene. The germline V gene encodes CDR1 DFQATT and CDR2 SNEGSKA (reference sequence). CDR3 in amino acids: CSAWDRVYGYTF. For the CDR3, the DNA is TGCAGTGCTTGGGACAGGGTCTATGGCTACACCTTC.

The chain's CDR3 is CASSAGQHYGYTF. The DNA for the CDR3 is TGTGCCAGCAGCGCTGGGCAGCACTATGGCTACACCTTC. This chain connects TRBV9 to TRBJ1-2; D is ambiguous. Deletions cut 3 bases from V and 3 bases from J, with 9 bases between. The CDR3 covers 13 residues. From germline, CDR1 is SGDLS and CDR2 YYNGEE.

This chain connects TRBV14 to TRBJ1-4; D is perhaps TRBD1 (5 bases). This CDR3 has 15 residues. The ends were cut back, 6 bases at V and 4 bases at J, with 15 bases in the middle. Germline CDR1 is SGHDN and CDR2 is FVKESK. DNA for the CDR3: TGTGCCAGCAGGGCAGGGCAAGCCTATAATGAAAAACTGTTTTTT. Translation gives CASRAGQAYNEKLFF.

CDR3 region: CATSRDPDGDTQYF. CDR3 bases: TGTGCCACCAGCAGAGATCCCGACGGAGATACGCAGTATTTT. The chain links TRBV15 to TRBJ2-3; unclear D gene. The CDR3 runs to 14 residues. Trimming took off 0 bases at V and 5 bases at J, with 9 bases between the two ends. CDR1 and CDR2 (germline): LNHNV, YYDKDF (reference sequence).

The J gene is TRBJ1-1, the V gene TRBV10-3, with D hard to call. V shed 3 bases and J shed 0 bases, with 14 bases lying between them. This CDR3 is built from 16 residues. Germline values: CDR1 ENHRY, CDR2 SYGVKD. The CDR3 loop reads CAISDDMNGVNTEAFF. The CDR3 DNA reads TGTGCCATCAGTGATGATATGAATGGGGTGAACACTGAAGCTTTCTTT.

The CDR3 DNA is TGTGCCAGCAGCTCCCGGTGGGACACTGAAGCTTTCTTT. The encoded protein is CASSSRWDTEAFF. This chain links TRBV7-9 with TRBJ1-1; no clear D gene. The CDR3 covers 13 residues. V lost 4 bases to trimming and J lost 3 bases, with 9 bases between them. Germline V gives CDR1 SEHNR, CDR2 FQNEAQ (reference sequence).

This chain connects TRBV5-1 to TRBJ2-7, with 9 bases lining up with TRBD1. Germline assignment: CDR1 SGHRS and CDR2 YFSETQ. This CDR3 region has 14 residues. Losses at the gene ends were 4 bases for V and 4 bases for J; bases not matched to a gene: 6. The CDR3 here is CASSTGQGYYEQYF. CDR3 coding DNA: TGCGCCAGCAGCACCGGACAGGGGTATTACGAGCAGTACTTC.

The V and J genes are TRBV29-1 and TRBJ2-1; 8 positions match TRBD2. There are 13 residues in the CDR3. The junction had 9 bases not matched to a gene; V was cut back by 6 bases and J by 8 bases. Germline assignment: CDR1 SQVTM and CDR2 ANQGSEA. CDR3 residues: CSVGSGRSDEQFF. The DNA of the CDR3 is TGCAGCGTGGGGAGCGGGAGATCGGATGAGCAGTTCTTC.

This sequence joins TRBV15 and TRBJ2-5; D is ambiguous. Trimming took 2 bases from V and 3 from J, leaving 1 base between them. The CDR3 runs to 11 residues. Germline V gene sequence: CDR1 LNHNV, CDR2 YYDKDF (reference sequence). CDR3 nucleotide sequence: TGTGCCACCAGCAGAAAAGAGACCCAGTACTTC. It translates to CATSRKETQYF.

This chain joins TRBV30 and TRBJ1-1; D is uncertain. Germline V gene sequence: CDR1 GTSNPN, CDR2 SVGIG (reference sequence). CDR3 length: 11 amino acids. Trimming cost V 4 bases and J 1 base, with 4 bases left between them. The CDR3 region has the DNA TGTGCCTGGAACTGGAACACTGAAGCTTTCTTT. This gives the protein CAWNWNTEAFF.